These T cell receptor beta chains were read from a single sample in a study of response to subunit inactivated influenza vaccine. TCRdb analysed the RT-PCR reads with MiXCR anew, one entry per CDR3 protein. The sample includes 860,000 or so distinct CDR3 sequences, approximately 21% of them seen just once. This material consisted of PBMCs from blood, taken roughly 5 days after vaccination. The receptors derive from a man aged 45-65 years who received an inactivated influenza vaccine. The CDR3 runs from the conserved cysteine through the conserved F or W. The D gene is left open where the match is weak. The size of a clone is reported for some rows only, either as once, few or many, or as a class for expanded clones.

DNA: TGTGCCAGCACCAGGGACGCGCAGAGGAACACTGAAGCTTTCTTT
CDR3: CASTRDAQRNTEAFF
size: .
length: 15
J: TRBJ1-1
V: TRBV27
D: .

DNA: TGTGCCAGTACCTTGACAGGGGGCCAAGAGACCCAGTACTTC
CDR3: CASTLTGGQETQYF
size: .
length: 14
J: TRBJ2-5
V: TRBV12-3/TRBV12-4
D: TRBD1

DNA: TGTGCCATCAGTGAGTCGACCCCTCCTGGCCAGACCCAGTACTTC
CDR3: CAISESTPPGQTQYF
size: .
length: 15
J: TRBJ2-5
V: TRBV10-3
D: .

DNA: TGCGCCAGCAGCACAAGGACAGAAGGAGAAACTTTCTTT
CDR3: CASSTRTEGETFF
size: .
length: 13
J: TRBJ1-1
V: TRBV5-1
D: .

DNA: TGTGCCAGCAGCCCGGGACAGATTAACTATGGCTACACCTTC
CDR3: CASSPGQINYGYTF
size: .
length: 14
J: TRBJ1-2
V: TRBV7-2
D: TRBD1

DNA: TGCAGCGTTGAAGGAGTGGCGGGAAAACCCTACGAGCAGTACTTC
CDR3: CSVEGVAGKPYEQYF
size: .
length: 15
J: TRBJ2-7
V: TRBV29-1
D: .

DNA: TGCAGTGCCTACAAAAGGGGACAGGGGGGGACAGATACGCAGTATTTT
CDR3: CSAYKRGQGGTDTQYF
size: few
length: 16
J: TRBJ2-3
V: TRBV20-1
D: TRBD1

DNA: TGTGCCTGGAGTCCAGGGGTAGATACGCAGTATTTT
CDR3: CAWSPGVDTQYF
size: few
length: 12
J: TRBJ2-3
V: TRBV30
D: .

DNA: TGCAGTGCTAGAGATGGGCTGGACCGTCAGACCCAGTACTTC
CDR3: CSARDGLDRQTQYF
size: .
length: 14
J: TRBJ2-5
V: TRBV20-1
D: .

DNA: TGCAGTGCTGGGGAGAGTCCCCCGGAGGGTCCCCAGCATTTT
CDR3: CSAGESPPEGPQHF
size: few
length: 14
J: TRBJ1-5
V: TRBV20-1
D: .

DNA: TGTGCCAGTAGTATTATCGTCACACAGGGGGCTATTCAGCCCCAGCATTTT
CDR3: CASSIIVTQGAIQPQHF
size: few
length: 17
J: TRBJ1-5
V: TRBV19
D: TRBD1

DNA: TGTGCCAGCAGCGACTTCGGTGGTGGCCTCTACGAGCAGTACTTC
CDR3: CASSDFGGGLYEQYF
size: few
length: 15
J: TRBJ2-7
V: TRBV2
D: .

DNA: TGCAGTGCTTACGACGGAGAGCAGTTCTTC
CDR3: CSAYDGEQFF
size: few
length: 10
J: TRBJ2-1
V: TRBV20-1
D: .

DNA: TGCAGCGTAGGGGCTGCGAACACCGGGGAGCTGTTTTTT
CDR3: CSVGAANTGELFF
size: many
length: 13
J: TRBJ2-2
V: TRBV29-1
D: .

DNA: TGTGCCAGCAGTCCGGGACAGCCTTACGAGCAGTACTTC
CDR3: CASSPGQPYEQYF
size: many
length: 13
J: TRBJ2-7
V: TRBV12-3/TRBV12-4
D: TRBD1

DNA: TGCGCCAGCAGCCCGTACGACGGCTACGAGCAGTACTTC
CDR3: CASSPYDGYEQYF
size: .
length: 13
J: TRBJ2-7
V: TRBV4-1
D: .

DNA: TGCAGCGTATCACAGCCTAATGAAAAACTGTTTTTT
CDR3: CSVSQPNEKLFF
size: .
length: 12
J: TRBJ1-4
V: TRBV29-1
D: .

DNA: TGCAGCGTTGGGGAAAACAGGGGAGAGACCCAGTACTTC
CDR3: CSVGENRGETQYF
size: few
length: 13
J: TRBJ2-5
V: TRBV29-1
D: TRBD1

DNA: TGTGCCAGTAGAAGACAGCAAAACTACAATGAGCAGTTCTTC
CDR3: CASRRQQNYNEQFF
size: few
length: 14
J: TRBJ2-1
V: TRBV19
D: .